Listed below are T cell receptor beta chains from one sample, sequenced in a study of shared clonotypes between healthy human individuals. Repertoires were generated with immunoSEQ multiplex PCR, while TCRdb's copy carries only in-frame clones and drops some. Among roughly 2,500,000 clones, 80% to 95% were seen once, and the ten largest hold around 0.4%. Sequences were obtained from naive CD4+ T cells from PBMCs. Every receptor here comes from a young man in good health. Some clones in this sample may be carry-over from other donors' samples. The CDR3 runs from the conserved cysteine through the conserved F or W. D genes are given only for firm matches. The size entry is marked missing in some rows and otherwise reads once, few, many or a size class.

length: 16; D: -; V: TRBV5-4; size: -; J: TRBJ2-3; DNA: TGTGCCAGCAGCTTGAGGGTTAGCGTCCGTTCAGATACGCAGTATTTT; CDR3: CASSLRVSVRSDTQYF
length: 14; D: -; V: TRBV5-1; size: -; J: TRBJ2-7; DNA: TGCGCCAGCAGCCACGGACAGCCGGGAAACGAGCAGTACTTC; CDR3: CASSHGQPGNEQYF
length: 13; D: -; V: TRBV11-2; size: -; J: TRBJ2-1; DNA: TGTGCCAGCAGCTTACGGGCCAACAATGAGCAGTTCTTC; CDR3: CASSLRANNEQFF
length: 13; D: -; V: TRBV21-1; size: -; J: TRBJ2-5; DNA: TGTGCCAGCAGTTTACAGGGAGCAGAGACCCAGTACTTC; CDR3: CASSLQGAETQYF
length: 12; D: TRBD1; V: TRBV29-1; size: -; J: TRBJ1-2; DNA: TGCAGCGCTACGGTTCAGGGGGATGGCTACACCTTC; CDR3: CSATVQGDGYTF
length: 14; D: -; V: TRBV5-5; size: -; J: TRBJ2-7; DNA: TGTGCCAGCAGCTTGGCGGGACCATCCTACGAGCAGTACTTC; CDR3: CASSLAGPSYEQYF
length: 16; D: -; V: TRBV7-6; size: -; J: TRBJ2-7; DNA: TGTGCCAGCAGCTCCGCACCACGGAGCCCGTCCTACGAGCAGTACTTC; CDR3: CASSSAPRSPSYEQYF
length: 16; D: TRBD2; V: TRBV4-2; size: -; J: TRBJ2-5; DNA: TGTGCCAGCAGCCAACAGACTAGCGGGAACCAAGAGACCCAGTACTTC; CDR3: CASSQQTSGNQETQYF
length: 13; D: -; V: TRBV6-5; size: -; J: TRBJ1-2; DNA: TGTGCCAGCAGTAGCGGGAACTCCTATGGCTACACCTTC; CDR3: CASSSGNSYGYTF
length: 13; D: -; V: TRBV25-1; size: -; J: TRBJ2-7; DNA: TGTGCCAGCAGTCAACAGGGTGTCTACGAGCAGTACTTC; CDR3: CASSQQGVYEQYF
length: 14; D: -; V: TRBV7-3; size: once; J: TRBJ2-7; DNA: TGTGCCAGCAGCTTAGGGGGACTGTCATACGAGCAGTACTTC; CDR3: CASSLGGLSYEQYF
length: 14; D: -; V: TRBV5-1; size: once; J: TRBJ1-1; DNA: TGCGCCAGCATCCTTGGGGTAGGGGGCACTGAAGCTTTCTTT; CDR3: CASILGVGGTEAFF
length: 12; D: TRBD1; V: TRBV19; size: few; J: TRBJ1-1; DNA: TGTGCCACCGAGACAGGGCGCACTGAAGCTTTCTTT; CDR3: CATETGRTEAFF
length: 12; D: -; V: TRBV29-1; size: -; J: TRBJ2-5; DNA: TGCAGCGTTGCACGGAATCAAGAGACCCAGTACTTC; CDR3: CSVARNQETQYF
length: 14; D: -; V: TRBV13; size: -; J: TRBJ2-7; DNA: TGTGCCAGCAGCCCAAGGGGACGAGGATACGAGCAGTACTTC; CDR3: CASSPRGRGYEQYF
length: 14; D: -; V: TRBV29-1; size: few; J: TRBJ1-1; DNA: TGCAGCGTCCAGGGGATGGGGATGAACACTGAAGCTTTCTTT; CDR3: CSVQGMGMNTEAFF
length: 12; D: -; V: TRBV10-2; size: -; J: TRBJ1-2; DNA: TGCGCCAGCAGTCGGGGGGACTATGGCTACACCTTC; CDR3: CASSRGDYGYTF
length: 17; D: -; V: TRBV28; size: -; J: TRBJ1-5; DNA: TGTGCCAGCACCCGGCGCACAGCGAAGTATAGCAATCAGCCCCAGCATTTT; CDR3: CASTRRTAKYSNQPQHF
length: 15; D: -; V: TRBV28; size: once; J: TRBJ1-1; DNA: TGTGCCAGCAGCCACGGGGGAGGTCCGAACACTGAAGCTTTCTTT; CDR3: CASSHGGGPNTEAFF
length: 14; D: -; V: TRBV5-5; size: -; J: TRBJ1-1; DNA: TGTGCCAGCAGCCTCGTGGGACCGGGCGCTGAAGCTTTCTTT; CDR3: CASSLVGPGAEAFF
length: 15; D: -; V: TRBV7-2; size: -; J: TRBJ1-1; DNA: TGTGCCAGCAGCTTAGGAGGCGGGTTGGTCGGAGAAGCTTTCTTT; CDR3: CASSLGGGLVGEAFF
length: 11; D: TRBD1; V: TRBV29-1; size: -; J: TRBJ2-7; DNA: TGCAGCGTAACGACAGGGTACGAGCAGTACTTC; CDR3: CSVTTGYEQYF
length: 15; D: -; V: TRBV2; size: -; J: TRBJ2-6; DNA: TGTGCCAGCAGCAAGGACAGCTCTGGGGCCAACGTCCTGACTTTC; CDR3: CASSKDSSGANVLTF
length: 14; D: TRBD1; V: TRBV30; size: -; J: TRBJ1-4; DNA: TGTGCCTGGAGTGAGGGACAGGGTTACGAAAAACTGTTTTTT; CDR3: CAWSEGQGYEKLFF
length: 15; D: -; V: TRBV12-5; size: -; J: TRBJ2-2; DNA: TGTGCTAGTGGCTGGGACGCCCCGAACACCGGGGAGCTGTTTTTT; CDR3: CASGWDAPNTGELFF
length: 14; D: -; V: TRBV4-1; size: -; J: TRBJ1-1; DNA: TGCGCCAGCAGCCACCTTACAGGGAACACTGAAGCTTTCTTT; CDR3: CASSHLTGNTEAFF
length: 15; D: TRBD1; V: TRBV9; size: -; J: TRBJ2-2; DNA: TGTGCCAGCAGCGTAGCAGGGACAGACACCGGGGAGCTGTTTTTT; CDR3: CASSVAGTDTGELFF
length: 14; D: TRBD2; V: TRBV6-1; size: -; J: TRBJ2-7; DNA: TGTGCCAGCAGGGCCGGGGGGGGAATCTACGAGCAGTACTTC; CDR3: CASRAGGGIYEQYF
length: 13; D: -; V: TRBV28; size: -; J: TRBJ1-2; DNA: TGTGCCAGCAGTTTAAGGGTCATTCGTGGCTACACCTTC; CDR3: CASSLRVIRGYTF
length: 16; D: -; V: TRBV18; size: -; J: TRBJ2-3; DNA: TGTGCCAGCTCATCGGAGCTACAGAGGGGCACAGATACGCAGTATTTT; CDR3: CASSSELQRGTDTQYF
length: 14; D: -; V: TRBV11-3; size: -; J: TRBJ2-3; DNA: TGTGCCAGCAGCTTTAGTCCCTTTGCGGATACGCAGTATTTT; CDR3: CASSFSPFADTQYF
length: 15; D: TRBD1; V: TRBV5-1; size: -; J: TRBJ1-1; DNA: TGCGCCAGCAGCTCACAGGGGTATGAGGGCACTGAAGCTTTCTTT; CDR3: CASSSQGYEGTEAFF
length: 15; D: -; V: TRBV7-8; size: -; J: TRBJ2-5; DNA: TGTGCCAGCAGCTTAGCGTTTCTAGCAGGAGAGACCCAGTACTTC; CDR3: CASSLAFLAGETQYF
length: 14; D: TRBD2; V: TRBV5-1; size: -; J: TRBJ2-7; DNA: TGCGCCAGCAGCCGTAGCGGGAACTCCTACGAGCAGTACTTC; CDR3: CASSRSGNSYEQYF
length: 17; D: TRBD2; V: TRBV28; size: -; J: TRBJ2-7; DNA: TGTGCCAGCAGCTCTTGGGCACTAGCGGGCACGTCCTACGAGCAGTACTTC; CDR3: CASSSWALAGTSYEQYF
length: 14; D: -; V: TRBV15; size: -; J: TRBJ2-7; DNA: TGTGCCACCAGCAGGGGGGTAATCTCCTACGAGCAGTACTTC; CDR3: CATSRGVISYEQYF
length: 15; D: -; V: TRBV19; size: -; J: TRBJ2-7; DNA: TGTGCCAGTAGTATAGATGACAGGCTGACCTACGAGCAGTACTTC; CDR3: CASSIDDRLTYEQYF
length: 13; D: TRBD1; V: TRBV28; size: -; J: TRBJ1-2; DNA: TGTGCCAGCAGGACAGGGACTGGCTATGGCTACACCTTC; CDR3: CASRTGTGYGYTF
length: 18; D: TRBD2; V: TRBV18; size: -; J: TRBJ2-5; DNA: TGTGCCAGCTCGCTTTCCGGGACTAGCGGGGGCCTCCAAGAGACCCAGTACTTC; CDR3: CASSLSGTSGGLQETQYF
length: 15; D: TRBD2; V: TRBV28; size: -; J: TRBJ2-7; DNA: TGTGCCAGCAGTTTCCTAGCGGGGCGAGCCTACGAGCAGTACTTC; CDR3: CASSFLAGRAYEQYF
length: 15; D: -; V: TRBV7-8; size: -; J: TRBJ2-5; DNA: TGTGCCAGCAGCATAACTGGGGGGAGGTTTGGGACCCAGTACTTC; CDR3: CASSITGGRFGTQYF
length: 13; D: -; V: TRBV5-1; size: -; J: TRBJ1-6; DNA: TGCGCCAGCAGCTTGGACAGCCATTCACCCCTCCACTTT; CDR3: CASSLDSHSPLHF
length: 16; D: -; V: TRBV25-1; size: -; J: TRBJ2-7; DNA: TGTGCCAGCAGTGATTTTAAGACAGGGAGGGAATACGAGCAGTACTTC; CDR3: CASSDFKTGREYEQYF
length: 17; D: -; V: TRBV4-3; size: -; J: TRBJ1-4; DNA: TGCGCCAGCAGCCCTCATCCCGGGACGAAGGATGAAGAAAAACTGTTTTTT; CDR3: CASSPHPGTKDEEKLFF
length: 10; D: -; V: TRBV28; size: -; J: TRBJ1-4; DNA: TGTGCCAGCCGGGCTGAAAAACTGTTTTTT; CDR3: CASRAEKLFF
length: 16; D: TRBD1; V: TRBV28; size: -; J: TRBJ1-2; DNA: TGTGCCAGCAGCCCCACTGGGACAGGAGCTAACTATGGCTACACCTTC; CDR3: CASSPTGTGANYGYTF
length: 14; D: -; V: TRBV7-9; size: few; J: TRBJ1-2; DNA: TGTGCCAGCACCCCCTCCCGGGGGACCTATGGCTACACCTTC; CDR3: CASTPSRGTYGYTF
length: 15; D: -; V: TRBV28; size: -; J: TRBJ2-1; DNA: TGTGCCAGCAGTTATCGGTGGGGAACCGGGAATGAGCAGTTCTTC; CDR3: CASSYRWGTGNEQFF
length: 12; D: -; V: TRBV11-2; size: -; J: TRBJ2-5; DNA: TGTGCCAGCAGGAGGGGCCAAGAGACCCAGTACTTC; CDR3: CASRRGQETQYF